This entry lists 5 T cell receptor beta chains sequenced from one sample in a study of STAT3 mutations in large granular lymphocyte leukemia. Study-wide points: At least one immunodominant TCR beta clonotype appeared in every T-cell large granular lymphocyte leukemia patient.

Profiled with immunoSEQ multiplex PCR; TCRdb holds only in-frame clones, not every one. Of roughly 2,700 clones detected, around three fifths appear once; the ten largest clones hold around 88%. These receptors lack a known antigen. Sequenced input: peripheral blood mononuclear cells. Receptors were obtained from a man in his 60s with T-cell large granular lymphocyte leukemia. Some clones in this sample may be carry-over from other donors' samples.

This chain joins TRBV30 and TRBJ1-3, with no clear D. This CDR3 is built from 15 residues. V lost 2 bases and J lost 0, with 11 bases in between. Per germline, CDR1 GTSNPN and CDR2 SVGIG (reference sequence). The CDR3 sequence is CAWSLGGYSGNTIYF. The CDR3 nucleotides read TGTGCCTGGAGTTTGGGCGGCTACTCTGGAAACACCATATATTTT.

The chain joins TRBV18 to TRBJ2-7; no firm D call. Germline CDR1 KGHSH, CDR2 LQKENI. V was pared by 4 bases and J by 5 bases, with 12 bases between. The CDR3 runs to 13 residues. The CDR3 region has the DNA TGTGCCAGCTCACTCATGACGGATAACGAGCAGTACTTC. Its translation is CASSLMTDNEQYF.

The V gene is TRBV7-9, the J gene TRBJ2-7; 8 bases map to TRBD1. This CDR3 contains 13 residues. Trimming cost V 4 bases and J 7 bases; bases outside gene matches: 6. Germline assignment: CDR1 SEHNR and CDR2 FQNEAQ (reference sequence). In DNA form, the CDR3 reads TGTGCCAGCAGCTCGACAGGGGTAGGAGAGCAGTACTTC. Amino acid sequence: CASSSTGVGEQYF.

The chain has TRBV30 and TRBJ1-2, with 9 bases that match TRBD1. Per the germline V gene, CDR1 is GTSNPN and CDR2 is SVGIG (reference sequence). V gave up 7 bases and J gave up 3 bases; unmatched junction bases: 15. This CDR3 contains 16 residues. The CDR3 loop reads CASTPPGTGFHYGYTF. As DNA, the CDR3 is TGTGCCTCTACCCCCCCCGGGACAGGGTTTCACTATGGCTACACCTTC.

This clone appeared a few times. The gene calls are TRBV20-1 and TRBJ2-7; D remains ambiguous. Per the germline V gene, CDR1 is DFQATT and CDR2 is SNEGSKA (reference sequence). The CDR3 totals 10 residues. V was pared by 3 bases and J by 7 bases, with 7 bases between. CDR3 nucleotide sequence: TGCAGTGCTAGGATGGGGGAGCAGTACTTC. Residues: CSARMGEQYF.